These 28 T cell receptor beta chains were all obtained from the same sample, sequenced in a study of T cells in Graves' hyperthyroidism and ophthalmopathy. TCR beta CDR3 regions were amplified from RNA. HTBI primers were employed in a first-round RT-PCR of the TCR CDR3. From the multiplex PCR reads, TCRdb called clonotypes with MiXCR, one entry per CDR3 protein. Seen here are just under 750,000 distinct CDR3 sequences, about 35% observed once, and the top ten hold roughly 30%. Sequencing input: blood. These receptors were taken from a woman between 40 and 50 years old with Graves' hyperthyroidism.

Turning to this clonotype: A read error may be the cause here, since a much bigger clone is one base away. Without the conserved terminal phenylalanine or tryptophan, this CDR3 likely stems from a read error. V usage is TRBV20-1 and J usage is TRBJ1-5; the D is unclear. The CDR3 is 15 residues long. Trimming removed 0 bases from V and 1 base from J, with 10 bases in between. From germline, CDR1 is DFQATT and CDR2 SNEGSKA (reference sequence). CDR3 sequence: CSARDSPLSNQPQHS. The CDR3 nucleotides are TGCAGTGCTAGAGATAGTCCGTTAAGCAATCAGCCCCAGCATTCT.

This chain uses TRBV4-1 with TRBJ2-7, with D tentatively TRBD2 (5 bases). Trimming took 3 bases from V and 3 from J, leaving 12 bases between them. The CDR3 is 14 residues long. Germline CDR1 MGHRA, CDR2 YSYEKL. The DNA of the CDR3 is TGCGCCAGCAGCCACCCAGCGGTTAACTACGAGCAGTACTTC. It yields the protein CASSHPAVNYEQYF.

V usage is TRBV6-2 or TRBV6-3 and J usage is TRBJ2-7; possible D gene TRBD2, 5 bases. The CDR3 consists of 15 residues. Trimming shortened V by 6 bases and J by 2 bases, and 17 bases separated the two germline ends. CDR1 is MNHEY, CDR2 SVGEGT, per germline. The CDR3 is CASSSEGIGTYEQYF. CDR3 in DNA: TGTGCCAGCAGCTCCGAGGGAATAGGAACCTACGAGCAGTACTTC.

For this clonotype: A read error may account for a junction end that differs from germline. The chain is built from TRBV10-1 and TRBJ1-3; D remains ambiguous. The CDR3 totals 13 residues. Germline CDR1 reads WNHNN; CDR2 reads SYGVQD (reference sequence). The CDR3 loop is CASSYDGRNTIYF. The DNA of the CDR3 is TGTGCCAGCAGTTACGACGGGAGAAACACCATATATTTT.

The table lists this clonotype with many counts. V usage is TRBV5-4 and J usage is TRBJ1-1; TRBD1 might be the D (6 bases). The CDR3 is 13 residues long. The V gene lost 5 bases and the J gene lost 10 bases, with 18 bases spanning the gap. Germline V lookup: CDR1 SGHNT, CDR2 YYREEE (reference sequence). The CDR3 is CASSTGRDVAAFF. The CDR3 DNA follows: TGTGCCAGCAGTACAGGGAGGGATGTGGCAGCTTTCTTT.

The table lists this clonotype with a count of one. This chain joins TRBV29-1 and TRBJ2-5, with D tentatively TRBD1 (6 bases). The CDR3 spans 15 residues. The V end lost 4 bases, the J end lost 7 bases, and 22 bases lay between the germline ends. Germline-derived CDR1 and CDR2 are SQVTM and ANQGSEA. CDR3 region: CSVAVGGEAQGTQYF. CDR3 nucleotides: TGCAGCGTTGCGGTAGGGGGAGAGGCCCAGGGGACCCAGTACTTC.

This clonotype was detected only a few times. V usage is TRBV20-1 and J usage is TRBJ1-5, with D tentatively TRBD1 (6 bases). Trimming took 5 bases from V and 5 from J, leaving 25 bases between them. This CDR3 is built from 17 residues. Germline-derived CDR1 and CDR2 are DFQATT and SNEGSKA (reference sequence). The CDR3 is CSAYQRGGTPRDQPQHF. The CDR3 DNA is TGCAGTGCTTACCAGAGGGGTGGGACACCCCGGGATCAGCCCCAGCATTTT.

This clonotype was seen a few times. The V call is TRBV27, the J call TRBJ1-2, with TRBD1 matching 8 bases. With 10 bases clipped from V and 6 bases from J, the junction kept 10 bases outside the gene matches. This CDR3 spans 13 amino acids. CDR1 is MNHEY and CDR2 is SMNVEV in the germline V gene (reference sequence). This chain's CDR3 is CAIGQGAYDGYTF. CDR3 bases: TGTGCCATCGGACAGGGAGCCTATGATGGCTACACCTTC.

The chain joins TRBV25-1 to TRBJ2-3; 8 bases map to TRBD2. The CDR3 runs to 14 residues. Germline V gene lookup returns CDR1 MGHDK and CDR2 SYGVNS. The CDR3 loop reads CAWAAGAVTDTQYF. As DNA, the CDR3 is TGTGCTTGGGCAGCGGGGGCAGTGACAGATACGCAGTATTTT.

This sequence joins TRBV7-9 and TRBJ1-1; D perhaps matches TRBD1 (5 bases). Trimming left V 4 bases short and J 4 bases short, with 13 bases between. The CDR3 contains 14 residues. The germline CDR1 and CDR2 sequences are SEHNR and FQNEAQ (reference sequence). The CDR3 sequence: CASSSMGVLTEAFF. The CDR3, as DNA: TGTGCCAGCAGCTCGATGGGGGTACTCACTGAAGCTTTCTTT.

This clonotype showed up many times. In DNA, the CDR3 is TGCAGCGTTGGGGTCTTAGCGGGAGAGAAGACCCAGTACTTC. This codes for CSVGVLAGEKTQYF. V is TRBV29-1 and J is TRBJ2-5; 9 bases line up with TRBD2. After removal of 4 bases from V and 6 bases from J, the junction contained 9 bases not matched to a gene. There are 14 residues in the CDR3. The germline gives CDR1 SQVTM, CDR2 ANQGSEA.

The V and J genes are TRBV6-5 and TRBJ1-2; 8 positions match TRBD1. In germline, CDR1 is MNHEY, CDR2 SVGAGI. The CDR3 runs 15 residues. The V segment lost 4 bases and the J segment 8 bases; nucleotides outside the gene matches: 12. DNA for the CDR3: TGTGCCAGCAGTTCGACCGGACAGGGAAGAGGAGGCTACACCTTC. Its translation: CASSSTGQGRGGYTF.

There are many counts of this clonotype. The chain has TRBV7-9 and TRBJ1-1; D gene unclear. Germline-derived CDR1 and CDR2 are SEHNR and FQNEAQ (reference sequence). The CDR3 sequence is 13 residues long. The V end was cut by 4 bases, the J end by 6 bases, with 12 bases between. The CDR3 here is CASSSLPRAEAFF. The CDR3, as DNA: TGTGCCAGCAGCTCGCTGCCCCGGGCTGAAGCTTTCTTT.

This clonotype was detected ten times or more. The V and J genes are TRBV29-1 and TRBJ1-5, with 8 bases matching TRBD1. J lost 6 bases, V lost 5 bases, and 15 bases had no gene match. Germline assignment: CDR1 SQVTM and CDR2 ANQGSEA. The CDR3 sequence is 16 residues long. CDR3 sequence reads: CSVSYPGQGPSQPQHF. For the CDR3, the DNA is TGCAGCGTTTCCTACCCCGGACAGGGCCCAAGTCAGCCCCAGCATTTT. The entire variable domain, with the rest obtained from reference TRBV29-1 and TRBJ1-5, is as follows: SAVISQKPSRDICQRGTSLTIQCQVDSQVTMMFWYRQQPGQSLTLIATANQGSEATYESGFVIDKFPISRPNLTFSTLTVSNMSPEDSSIYLCSVSYPGQGPSQPQHFGDGTRLSIL.

This clonotype was seen a handful of times. This sequence joins TRBV6-5 and TRBJ2-5; D is perhaps TRBD1 or TRBD2 (5 bases each). The CDR3 has 15 amino acids. The V end was cut by 4 bases, the J end by 7 bases, with 19 bases between. Germline V gene sequence: CDR1 MNHEY, CDR2 SVGAGI. The CDR3 spells CASSLAYGTSGTQYF. CDR3 nucleotide sequence: TGTGCCAGCAGTTTAGCGTACGGGACCAGTGGGACCCAGTACTTC.

The J gene is TRBJ2-1, the V gene TRBV6-1, with 8 bases matching TRBD1. Germline lookup yields CDR1 MNHNS and CDR2 SASEGT. V was clipped by 9 bases and J by 5 bases; unmatched bases: 6. The CDR3 runs 13 residues. This chain's CDR3 is CASGQGRDNEQFF. The CDR3 bases are TGTGCCAGTGGACAGGGTCGGGACAATGAGCAGTTCTTC.

This chain uses TRBV19 with TRBJ1-2; the D gene is possibly TRBD1 (5 bases). CDR1 is LNHDA and CDR2 is SQIVND in the germline V gene (reference sequence). The length of the CDR3 is 16 residues. With 7 bases removed from V and 5 bases from J, the gap between germline ends came to 23 bases. CDR3 DNA: TGTGCCAGTACCATGGGGTCCCCAGGGCGGTGGTATGGCTACACCTTC. The encoded protein is CASTMGSPGRWYGYTF.

This clonotype was found a few times. The gene calls are TRBV4-3 and TRBJ1-1, with D hard to call. The CDR3 consists of 13 residues. CDR1 and CDR2 (germline): LGHNA, YSLEER. The germline V and J ends were trimmed by 0 bases and 3 bases, with 5 bases remaining between them. The CDR3 spells CASSQEPDTEAFF. The CDR3 coding sequence is TGCGCCAGCAGCCAAGAGCCAGACACTGAAGCTTTCTTT.

This clonotype was observed at least ten times. The V call is TRBV4-1, the J call TRBJ2-7, with 7 positions matching TRBD1. This CDR3 contains 15 residues. In germline, CDR1 is MGHRA, CDR2 YSYEKL. V lost 2 bases to trimming and J lost 2 bases; unmatched junction nucleotides: 6. The CDR3 bases are TGCGCCAGCAGCCAAATTGACAGGGAAGCCTACGAGCAGTACTTC. Translation gives CASSQIDREAYEQYF.

Comment on this clonotype: A much larger clone lies a single base off, so this may be a read error. The rearrangement links TRBV28 to TRBJ1-5; D perhaps matches TRBD1 (6 bases). The CDR3 has 12 residues. CDR1 and CDR2 (germline): MDHEN, SYDVKM. V dropped 10 bases and J dropped 0 bases, with 7 bases sitting between them. The CDR3 DNA reads as TGTGCCACCAGGGGTAGCAATCAGCCCCAGCATTTT. It is translated as CATRGSNQPQHF.

The chain couples TRBV19 to TRBJ2-7; D is perhaps TRBD2 (6 bases). The germline gives CDR1 LNHDA, CDR2 SQIVND (reference sequence). Between the trimmed V and J ends, which lost 6 bases and 4 bases, there was a span of 16 bases. The CDR3 has 14 residues. The CDR3 DNA reads as TGTGCCAGTAGGGGGGGACCAAATCCTTACGAGCAGTACTTC. Translated: CASRGGPNPYEQYF.

The chain recombines TRBV9 with TRBJ2-2; weak D call: TRBD2 (5 bases). Germline lookup yields CDR1 SGDLS and CDR2 YYNGEE. The CDR3 is 16 amino acids. V was pared by 3 bases and J by 1 base, with 13 bases between. Here the CDR3 reads CASSGGGLGNTGELFF. Here the CDR3 DNA reads TGTGCCAGCAGCGGAGGAGGTTTGGGGAACACCGGGGAGCTGTTTTTT.

This clonotype appeared many times. The chain uses TRBV9 and TRBJ1-6; unclear D gene. The CDR3 length is 13 residues. V gave up 0 bases and J gave up 9 bases, with 7 bases separating them. Germline V lookup: CDR1 SGDLS, CDR2 YYNGEE. The CDR3 DNA is TGTGCCAGCAGCGTAGCTTCGGGTTCACCCCTCCACTTT. Its translation: CASSVASGSPLHF.

V gene TRBV7-8 combines with J gene TRBJ2-7; D possibly corresponds to TRBD1 (5 bases). The CDR3 extends over 15 amino acids. Germline loops: CDR1 SGHVS, CDR2 FQNEAQ. Trimming shortened V by 5 bases and J by 3 bases, and 17 bases separated the two germline ends. The CDR3 spells CASSIGHSSNYEQYF. The CDR3 bases are TGTGCCAGCAGCATAGGACATTCCTCAAACTACGAGCAGTACTTC.

The rearrangement links TRBV4-3 to TRBJ1-1, with no clear D. The CDR3 totals 14 residues. The V gene lost 4 bases and the J gene lost 3 bases, with 12 bases spanning the gap. Germline lookup yields CDR1 LGHNA and CDR2 YSLEER. CDR3 region: CASSPVMADTEAFF. CDR3 coding DNA: TGCGCCAGCAGCCCGGTGATGGCGGACACTGAAGCTTTCTTT.

This clonotype was observed a few times. V and J are TRBV9 and TRBJ2-5; maybe TRBD2 (6 bases). This CDR3 region has 15 residues. Looked up from germline, CDR1 is SGDLS and CDR2 is YYNGEE. V lost 0 bases, J lost 6 bases, and 15 bases lay in between. In DNA form, the CDR3 reads TGTGCCAGCAGCGTAGGAACCTCCGGAGGGAAGACCCAGTACTTC. It translates to CASSVGTSGGKTQYF.

This clonotype is medium-sized in the sample. The chain links TRBV29-1 to TRBJ1-1; D is uncertain. This CDR3 is built from 12 residues. Trimming stripped 2 bases from V and 1 base from J, with 5 bases between. Germline CDR1 SQVTM, CDR2 ANQGSEA. The CDR3 is CSVETPNTEAFF. Written as DNA, the CDR3 is TGCAGCGTTGAAACCCCGAACACTGAAGCTTTCTTT.

This clonotype was detected many times. This chain joins TRBV20-1 and TRBJ2-6; either TRBD1 or TRBD2 may supply D (5 bases each). The CDR3 runs 17 residues. CDR1 and CDR2 from the germline V gene are DFQATT and SNEGSKA (reference sequence). V lost 3 bases to trimming and J lost 0 bases, with 15 bases between them. CDR3 nucleotide sequence: TGCAGTGCTAGCGGGACCGAGGAGTACTCTGGGGCCAACGTCCTGACTTTC. Residues: CSASGTEEYSGANVLTF.